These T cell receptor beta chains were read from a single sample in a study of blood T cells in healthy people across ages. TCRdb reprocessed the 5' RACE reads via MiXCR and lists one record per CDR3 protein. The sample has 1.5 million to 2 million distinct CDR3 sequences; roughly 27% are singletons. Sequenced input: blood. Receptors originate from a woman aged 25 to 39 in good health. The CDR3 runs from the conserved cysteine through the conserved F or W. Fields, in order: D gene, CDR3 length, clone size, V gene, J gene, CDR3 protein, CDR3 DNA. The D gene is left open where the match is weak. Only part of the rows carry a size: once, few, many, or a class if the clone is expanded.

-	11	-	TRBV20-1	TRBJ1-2	CSVEGWYGYTF	TGTAGTGTAGAGGGTTGGTATGGCTACACCTTC
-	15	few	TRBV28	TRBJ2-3	CASSLGQGWTDTQYF	TGTGCCAGCAGTTTAGGCCAGGGTTGGACAGATACGCAGTATTTT
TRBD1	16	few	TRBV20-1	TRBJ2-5	CSARDEPGQGAVVQYF	TGCAGTGCTAGAGACGAACCGGGACAGGGGGCTGTGGTGCAGTACTTC
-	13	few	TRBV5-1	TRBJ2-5	CASSLVDTGTQYF	TGCGCCAGCAGCTTGGTTGACACGGGGACCCAGTACTTC
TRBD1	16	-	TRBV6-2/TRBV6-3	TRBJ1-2	CASSPIRTGSLYGYTF	TGTGCCAGCAGCCCGATCCGGACAGGCAGTTTGTATGGCTACACCTTC
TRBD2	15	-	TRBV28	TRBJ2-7	CASSSRTSGTITQYF	TGTGCCAGCAGTTCCCGGACTAGCGGGACCATAACCCAGTACTTC
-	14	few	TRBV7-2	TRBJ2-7	CASLLGSGFYEQYF	TGTGCCAGCCTTCTCGGGAGTGGGTTCTACGAGCAGTACTTC
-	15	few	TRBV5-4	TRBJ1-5	CASSFDPNGNQPQHF	TGTGCCAGCAGCTTCGATCCAAATGGCAATCAGCCCCAGCATTTT
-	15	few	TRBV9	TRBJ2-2	CASSVAGGPSGELFF	TGTGCCAGCAGCGTAGCGGGGGGCCCTTCCGGGGAGCTGTTTTTT
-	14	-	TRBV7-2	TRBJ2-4	CASGPGAGTDTQYF	TGTGCCAGCGGCCCCGGGGCTGGCACAGATACGCAGTACTTC
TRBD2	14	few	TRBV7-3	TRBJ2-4	CASSQRGGRDIQYF	TGTGCCAGCAGCCAGCGGGGGGGCCGAGACATTCAGTACTTC
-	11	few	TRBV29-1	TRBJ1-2	CSVEETGSYTF	TGCAGCGTGGAAGAAACCGGGAGCTACACCTTC
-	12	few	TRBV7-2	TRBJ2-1	CASSLTAHEQFF	TGTGCCAGCAGCTTAACGGCCCATGAGCAGTTCTTC
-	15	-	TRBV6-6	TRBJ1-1	CASRTRRGRDTEAFF	TGTGCCAGCAGGACCCGGCGAGGGAGGGACACTGAAGCTTTCTTT
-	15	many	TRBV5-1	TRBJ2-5	CASSPGISAQETQYF	TGCGCCAGCAGCCCGGGAATTTCCGCTCAAGAGACCCAGTACTTC
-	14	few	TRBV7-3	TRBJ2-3	CASSNGGGTDTQYF	TGTGCCAGCAGCAACGGTGGCGGTACAGATACGCAGTATTTT
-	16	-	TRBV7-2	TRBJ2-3	CASSLGLTPSTDTQYF	TGTGCCAGCAGCTTAGGGCTAACCCCTAGCACAGATACGCAGTATTTT
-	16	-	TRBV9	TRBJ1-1	CASSVGSVRGNTEAFF	TGTGCCAGCAGCGTAGGGAGTGTCAGGGGGAACACTGAAGCTTTCTTT
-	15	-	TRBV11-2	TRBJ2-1	CASSLAAAGYNERFF	TGTGCCAGCAGCTTAGCAGCGGCAGGGTACAATGAGCGGTTCTTC
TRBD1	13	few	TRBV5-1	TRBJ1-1	CASRGGVNTEAFF	TGCGCCAGCAGAGGGGGCGTAAACACTGAAGCTTTCTTT
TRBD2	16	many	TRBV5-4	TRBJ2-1	CASSLGGTSGIYEQFF	TGTGCCAGCAGCTTGGGGGGGACTAGCGGGATATATGAGCAGTTCTTC
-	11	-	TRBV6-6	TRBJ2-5	CASSYAQTQYF	TGTGCCAGCAGTTACGCACAGACCCAGTACTTC
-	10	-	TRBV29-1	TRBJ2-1	CSVRWGEQFF	TGCAGCGTAAGGTGGGGTGAGCAGTTCTTC
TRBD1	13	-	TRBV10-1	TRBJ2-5	CASCGTAGGTQYF	TGCGCCAGCTGTGGGACAGCCGGTGGGACCCAGTACTTC
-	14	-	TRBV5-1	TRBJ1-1	CAGSLHRGDTEAFF	TGCGCCGGCAGCTTACACAGAGGTGACACTGAAGCTTTCTTT
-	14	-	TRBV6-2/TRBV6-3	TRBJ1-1	CANSFPWGNTEAFF	TGTGCCAACAGTTTTCCCTGGGGGAACACTGAAGCTTTCTTT
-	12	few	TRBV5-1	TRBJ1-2	CASSAGLYDYTF	TGCGCCAGCAGCGCGGGCCTCTATGACTACACCTTC
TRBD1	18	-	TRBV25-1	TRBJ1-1	CASSVSGQGILLDTEAFF	TGTGCCAGCAGTGTGTCGGGACAGGGGATTTTGTTAGACACTGAAGCTTTCTTT
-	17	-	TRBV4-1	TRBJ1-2	CASSPLGRGAGMHGYTF	TGCGCCAGCAGCCCCCTGGGGAGGGGCGCCGGTATGCATGGCTACACCTTC
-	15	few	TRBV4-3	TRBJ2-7	CASSQKISSSYEQYF	TGCGCCAGCAGCCAAAAAATATCTTCGAGCTACGAGCAGTACTTC
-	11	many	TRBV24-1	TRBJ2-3	CATSLADTQYF	TGTGCCACCAGTTTAGCAGATACGCAGTATTTT
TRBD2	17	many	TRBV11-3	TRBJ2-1	CASSSSLTSGGYNEQFF	TGTGCCAGCAGCTCCTCCCTGACTAGCGGGGGCTACAATGAGCAGTTCTTC